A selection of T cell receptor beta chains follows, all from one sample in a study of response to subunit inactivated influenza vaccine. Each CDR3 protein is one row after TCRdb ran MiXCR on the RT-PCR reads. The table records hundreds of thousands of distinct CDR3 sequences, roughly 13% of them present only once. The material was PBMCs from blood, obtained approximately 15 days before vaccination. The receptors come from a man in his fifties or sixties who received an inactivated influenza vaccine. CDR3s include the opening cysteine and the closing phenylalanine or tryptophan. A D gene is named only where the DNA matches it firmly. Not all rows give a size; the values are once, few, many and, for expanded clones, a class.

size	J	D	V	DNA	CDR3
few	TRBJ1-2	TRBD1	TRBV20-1	TGCAGTGCTAGAGATCGGACAGGGACCTATGGCTACACCTTC	CSARDRTGTYGYTF
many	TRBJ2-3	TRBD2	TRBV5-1	TGCGCCAGCAGCTTTAGACTAGCGGGCCTCACAGATACGCAGTATTTT	CASSFRLAGLTDTQYF
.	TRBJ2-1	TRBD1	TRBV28	TGTGCCAGCAGTACCCCCGGACAGGGATACTTGGGGCAGTTCTTC	CASSTPGQGYLGQFF
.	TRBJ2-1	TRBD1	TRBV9	TGTGCCAGCAGCTTCGGACAGGGACGATCAAATGAGCAGTTCTTC	CASSFGQGRSNEQFF
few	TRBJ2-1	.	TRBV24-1	TGTGCCACCAGTGACCCAGACTATCCCCTTCCCAATGAGCAGTTCTTC	CATSDPDYPLPNEQFF
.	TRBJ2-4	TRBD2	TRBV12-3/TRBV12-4	TGTGCCATCAGTTCCGGCCTCGGGACTAGCGGGACCTCCAAAAACATTCAGTACTTC	CAISSGLGTSGTSKNIQYF
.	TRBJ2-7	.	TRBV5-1	TGCGCCAGCAGCTTTGGCGTCGGAGGGTGGCCGGTGGAGCAGTACTTC	CASSFGVGGWPVEQYF
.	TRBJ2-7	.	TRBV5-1	TGCGCCAGCAGCCCGCGGGTCCAGGCCTACGAGCAGTACTTC	CASSPRVQAYEQYF
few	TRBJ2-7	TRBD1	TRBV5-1	TGCGCCAGCAGGGGAGGGACAGGGACCTACGAGCAGTACTTC	CASRGGTGTYEQYF
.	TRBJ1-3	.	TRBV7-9	TGTGCCAGCAGCTTAGATCGAAACTATCCCTCTGGAAACACCATATATTTT	CASSLDRNYPSGNTIYF
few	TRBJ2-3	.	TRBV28	TGTGCCAGCAGTGGAATTGGTGCAGATACGCAGTATTTT	CASSGIGADTQYF
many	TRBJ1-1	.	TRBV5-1	TGCGCCAGCAGCCCGAAGGACGGCGACGGAGCTTTCTTT	CASSPKDGDGAFF
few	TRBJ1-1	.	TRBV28	TGTGCCAGTCGAAGAGGGGCCGCGATGAACACTGAAGCTTTCTTT	CASRRGAAMNTEAFF
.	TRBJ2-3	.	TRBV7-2	TGTGCCAGCAGCTTATTTCCCCCAGATACGCAGTATTTT	CASSLFPPDTQYF
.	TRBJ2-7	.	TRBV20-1	TGCAGTGCTAGGGGCAGTGTGAATTACTACGAGCAGTACTTC	CSARGSVNYYEQYF
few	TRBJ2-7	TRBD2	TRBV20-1	TGCAGTGCTAGTCCTAGCGGGGACTACGAGCAGTACTTC	CSASPSGDYEQYF
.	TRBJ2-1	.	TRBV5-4	TGTGCCAGCAGCCCGGGTCATGGGGGAGCTTATGAGCAGTTCTTC	CASSPGHGGAYEQFF
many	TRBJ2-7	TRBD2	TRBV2	TGTGCCAGCAGTGCCTATGGACTAGCGGGTTCAAACGAGCAGTACTTC	CASSAYGLAGSNEQYF
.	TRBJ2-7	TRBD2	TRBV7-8	TGTGCCAGCAGCTCTGGGGGGGGACTAAATTACGAGCAGTACTTC	CASSSGGGLNYEQYF
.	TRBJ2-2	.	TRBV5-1	TGCGCCAGCAGCCCGGTGATAGGGGTTTCCGGGGAGCTGTTTTTT	CASSPVIGVSGELFF
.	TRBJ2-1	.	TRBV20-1	TGCAGTGCTCATGACCCCCGGCGCTCCGGAAATGAGCAGTTCTTC	CSAHDPRRSGNEQFF
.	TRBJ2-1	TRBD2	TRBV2	TGTGCCAGCAGTGAAGCTGGGACTAGCAGAAACAATGAGCAGTTCTTC	CASSEAGTSRNNEQFF
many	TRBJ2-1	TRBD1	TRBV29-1	TGCAGCGTTGACCGCCCAGGGGGCTCCTACAATGAGCAGTTCTTC	CSVDRPGGSYNEQFF
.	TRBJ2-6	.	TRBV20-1	TGCAGTGCTAGAGATCGAGCAGGGAGAATTGGGGCCAACGTCCTGACTTTC	CSARDRAGRIGANVLTF
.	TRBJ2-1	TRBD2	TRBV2	TGTGCCAGCTGTTCAACACTAGCGGGGGAACTTGGGGACAATGAGCAGTTCTTC	CASCSTLAGELGDNEQFF
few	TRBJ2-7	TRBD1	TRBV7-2	TGTGCCAGCAGCCCCCAACCTAACAGGGGCCCCGAGCAGTACTTC	CASSPQPNRGPEQYF
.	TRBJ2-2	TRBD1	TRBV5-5	TGTGCCAGCAGCTTGGCCCTCGCAGGGGGCGCGACCGGGGAGCTGTTTTTT	CASSLALAGGATGELFF
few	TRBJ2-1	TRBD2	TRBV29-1	TGCAGCGTTCGGAGCGGGAGAAGCAATGAGCAGTTCTTC	CSVRSGRSNEQFF
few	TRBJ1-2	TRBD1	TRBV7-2	TGTGCCAGCAGCTCAGAATACACAGGGGGGATTGGCTACACCTTC	CASSSEYTGGIGYTF